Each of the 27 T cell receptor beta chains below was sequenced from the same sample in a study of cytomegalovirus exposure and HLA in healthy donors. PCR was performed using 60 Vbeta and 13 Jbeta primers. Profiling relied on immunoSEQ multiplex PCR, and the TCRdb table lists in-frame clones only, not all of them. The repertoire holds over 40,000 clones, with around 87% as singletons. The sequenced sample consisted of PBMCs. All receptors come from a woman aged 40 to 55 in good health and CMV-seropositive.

CDR3: CASSSPGQGADEQYF. The CDR3 DNA reads TGCGCCAGCAGCTCCCCGGGACAGGGGGCGGACGAGCAGTACTTC. The chain has TRBV5-1 and TRBJ2-7, with 12 nucleotides matching TRBD1. Germline lookup yields CDR1 SGHRS and CDR2 YFSETQ. After removal of 3 bases from V and 5 bases from J, the junction contained 6 bases not matched to a gene. This CDR3 region has 15 residues.

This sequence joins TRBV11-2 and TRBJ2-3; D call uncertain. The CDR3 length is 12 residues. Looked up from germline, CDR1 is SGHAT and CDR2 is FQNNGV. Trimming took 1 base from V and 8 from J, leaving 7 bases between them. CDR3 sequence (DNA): TGTGCCAGCAGCTTAGTTCAGGTTACGCAGTATTTT. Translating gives CASSLVQVTQYF. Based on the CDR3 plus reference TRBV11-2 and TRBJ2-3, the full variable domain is EAGVAQSPRYKIIEKRQSVAFWCNPISGHATLYWYQQILGQGPKLLIQFQNNGVVDDSQLPKDRFSAERLKGVDSTLKIQPAKLEDSAVYLCASSLVQVTQYFGPGTRLTVL.

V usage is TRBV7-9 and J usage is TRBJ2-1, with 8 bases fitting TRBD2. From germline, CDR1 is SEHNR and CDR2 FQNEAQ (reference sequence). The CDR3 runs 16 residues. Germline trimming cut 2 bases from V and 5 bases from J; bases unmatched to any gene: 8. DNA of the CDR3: TGTGCCAGCAGCTTACCTGGGACTAGTGCCCACAATGAGCAGTTCTTC. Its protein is CASSLPGTSAHNEQFF.

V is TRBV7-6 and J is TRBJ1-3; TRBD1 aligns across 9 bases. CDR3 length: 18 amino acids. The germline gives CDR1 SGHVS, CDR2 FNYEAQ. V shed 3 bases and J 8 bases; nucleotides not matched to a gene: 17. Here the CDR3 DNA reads TGTGCCAGCAGCTTTTCCCCGCGGGACAGGGCGCTGGTTGACACCATATATTTT. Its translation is CASSFSPRDRALVDTIYF.

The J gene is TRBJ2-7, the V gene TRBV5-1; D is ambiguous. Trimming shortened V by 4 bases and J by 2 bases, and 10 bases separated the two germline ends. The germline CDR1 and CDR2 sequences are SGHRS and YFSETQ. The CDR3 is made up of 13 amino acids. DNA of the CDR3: TGCGCCAGCAGCACAGAGAAAGCCTACGAGCAGTACTTC. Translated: CASSTEKAYEQYF.

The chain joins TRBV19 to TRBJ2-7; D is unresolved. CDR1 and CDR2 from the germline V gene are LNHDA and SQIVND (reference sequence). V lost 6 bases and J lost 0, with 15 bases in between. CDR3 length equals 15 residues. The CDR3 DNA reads TGTGCCAGTAGGCCACAGTCTACGAGCTCCTACGAGCAGTACTTC. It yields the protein CASRPQSTSSYEQYF.

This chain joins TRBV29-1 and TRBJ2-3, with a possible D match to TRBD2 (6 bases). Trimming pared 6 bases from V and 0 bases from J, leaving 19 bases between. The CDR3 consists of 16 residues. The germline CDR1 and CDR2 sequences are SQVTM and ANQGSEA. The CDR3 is CSVDPRESSSTDTQYF. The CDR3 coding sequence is TGCAGCGTGGACCCGCGGGAATCCTCTAGCACAGATACGCAGTATTTT.

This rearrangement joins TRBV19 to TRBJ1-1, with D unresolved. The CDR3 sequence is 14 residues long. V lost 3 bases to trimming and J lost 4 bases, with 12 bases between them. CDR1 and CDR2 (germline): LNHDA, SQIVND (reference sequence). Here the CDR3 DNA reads TGTGCCAGTAGTATGAAACCCGGGATCACTGAAGCTTTCTTT. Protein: CASSMKPGITEAFF.

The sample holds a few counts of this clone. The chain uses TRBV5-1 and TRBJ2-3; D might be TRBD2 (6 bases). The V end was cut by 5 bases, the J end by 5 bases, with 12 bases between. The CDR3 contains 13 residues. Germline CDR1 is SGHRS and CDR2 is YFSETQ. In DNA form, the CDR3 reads TGCGCCAGCAGGCCCCCGGGGGAAGATACGCAGTATTTT. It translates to CASRPPGEDTQYF.

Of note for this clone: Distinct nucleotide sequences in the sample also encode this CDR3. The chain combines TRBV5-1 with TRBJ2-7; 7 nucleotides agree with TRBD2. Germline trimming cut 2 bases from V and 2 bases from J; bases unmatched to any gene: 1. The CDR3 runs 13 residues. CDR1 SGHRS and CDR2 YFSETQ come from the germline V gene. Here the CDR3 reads CASSFGGTYEQYF. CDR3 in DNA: TGCGCCAGCAGCTTCGGGGGGACCTACGAGCAGTACTTC. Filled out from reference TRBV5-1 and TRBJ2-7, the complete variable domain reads KAGVTQTPRYLIKTRGQQVTLSCSPISGHRSVSWYQQTPGQGLQFLFEYFSETQRNKGNFPGRFSGRQFSNSRSEMNVSTLELGDSALYLCASSFGGTYEQYFGPGTRLTVT.

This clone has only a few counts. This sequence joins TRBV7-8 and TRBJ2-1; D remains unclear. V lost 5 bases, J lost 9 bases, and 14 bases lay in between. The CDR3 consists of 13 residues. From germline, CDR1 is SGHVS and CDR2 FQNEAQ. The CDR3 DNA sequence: TGTGCCAGCAGCCCACCCCGCTCCAGTGAGCAGTTCTTC. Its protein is CASSPPRSSEQFF.

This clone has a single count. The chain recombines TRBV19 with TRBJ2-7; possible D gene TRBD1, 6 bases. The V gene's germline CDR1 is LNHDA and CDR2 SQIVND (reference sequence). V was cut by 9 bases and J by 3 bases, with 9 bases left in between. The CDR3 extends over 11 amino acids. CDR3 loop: CASRDIYEQYF. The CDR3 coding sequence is TGTGCCAGCAGGGACATCTACGAGCAGTACTTC. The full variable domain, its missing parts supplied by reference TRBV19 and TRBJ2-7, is DGGITQSPKYLFRKEGQNVTLSCEQNLNHDAMYWYRQDPGQGLRLIYYSQIVNDFQKGDIAEGYSVSREKKESFPLTVTSAQKNPTAFYLCASRDIYEQYFGPGTRLTVT.

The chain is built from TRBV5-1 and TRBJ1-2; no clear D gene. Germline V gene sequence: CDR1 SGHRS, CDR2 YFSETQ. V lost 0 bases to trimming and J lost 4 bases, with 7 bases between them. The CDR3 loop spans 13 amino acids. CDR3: CASSLDWAYGYTF. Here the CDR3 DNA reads TGCGCCAGCAGCTTGGATTGGGCCTATGGCTACACCTTC.

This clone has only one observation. CDR3 in DNA: TGCGCCAGCAGTCCCGCCAGGTTGAGCACTGAAGCTTTCTTT. Translating gives CASSPARLSTEAFF. The chain combines TRBV10-1 with TRBJ1-1; no firm D call. The CDR3 is 14 residues long. Trimming shortened V by 5 bases and J by 4 bases, and 14 bases separated the two germline ends. Germline values: CDR1 WNHNN, CDR2 SYGVQD (reference sequence).

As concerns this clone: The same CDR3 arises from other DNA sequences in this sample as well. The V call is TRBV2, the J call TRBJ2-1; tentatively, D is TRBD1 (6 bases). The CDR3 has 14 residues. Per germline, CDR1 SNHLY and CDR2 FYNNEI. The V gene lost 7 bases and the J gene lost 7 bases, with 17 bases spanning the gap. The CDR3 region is CASTQGFVGNEQFF. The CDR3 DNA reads TGTGCCAGCACACAGGGATTTGTCGGGAATGAGCAGTTCTTC.

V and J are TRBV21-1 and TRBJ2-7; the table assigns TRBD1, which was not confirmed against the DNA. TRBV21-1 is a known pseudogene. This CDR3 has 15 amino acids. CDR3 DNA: TGTGCCAGCAGCTCGAACAGGGTTGCGACCTACGAGCAGTACTTC. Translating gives CASSSNRVATYEQYF.

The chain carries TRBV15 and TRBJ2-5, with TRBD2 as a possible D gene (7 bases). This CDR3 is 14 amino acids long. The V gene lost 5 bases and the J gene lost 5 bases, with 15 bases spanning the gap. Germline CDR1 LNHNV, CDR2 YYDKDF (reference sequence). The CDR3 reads CATSSRGGGETQYF. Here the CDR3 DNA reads TGTGCCACCAGCTCCCGTGGGGGGGGCGAGACCCAGTACTTC. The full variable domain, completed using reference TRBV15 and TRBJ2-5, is DAMVIQNPRYQVTQFGKPVTLSCSQTLNHNVMYWYQQKSSQAPKLLFHYYDKDFNNEADTPDNFQSRRPNTSFCFLDIRSPGLGDTAMYLCATSSRGGGETQYFGPGTRLLVL.

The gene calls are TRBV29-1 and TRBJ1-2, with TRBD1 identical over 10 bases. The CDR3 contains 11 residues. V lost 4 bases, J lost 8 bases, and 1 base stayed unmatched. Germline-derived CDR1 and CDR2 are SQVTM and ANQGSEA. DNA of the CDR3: TGCAGCGTTGGGACAGGGGGAGGCTACACCTTC. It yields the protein CSVGTGGGYTF.

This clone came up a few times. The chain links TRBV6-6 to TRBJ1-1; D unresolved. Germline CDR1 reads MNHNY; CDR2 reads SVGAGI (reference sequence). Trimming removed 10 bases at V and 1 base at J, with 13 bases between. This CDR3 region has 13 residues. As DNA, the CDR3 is TGTGCCATCCAAGAGGGCCAGAACACTGAAGCTTTCTTT. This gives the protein CAIQEGQNTEAFF.

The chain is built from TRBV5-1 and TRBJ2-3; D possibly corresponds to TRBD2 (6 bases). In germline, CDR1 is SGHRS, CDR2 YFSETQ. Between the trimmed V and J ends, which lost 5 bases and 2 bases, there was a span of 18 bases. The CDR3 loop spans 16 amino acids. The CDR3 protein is CASRTSYTSITDTQYF. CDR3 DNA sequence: TGCGCCAGCAGAACCTCTTATACTAGCATCACAGATACGCAGTATTTT. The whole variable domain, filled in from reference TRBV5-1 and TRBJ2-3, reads KAGVTQTPRYLIKTRGQQVTLSCSPISGHRSVSWYQQTPGQGLQFLFEYFSETQRNKGNFPGRFSGRQFSNSRSEMNVSTLELGDSALYLCASRTSYTSITDTQYFGPGTRLTVL.

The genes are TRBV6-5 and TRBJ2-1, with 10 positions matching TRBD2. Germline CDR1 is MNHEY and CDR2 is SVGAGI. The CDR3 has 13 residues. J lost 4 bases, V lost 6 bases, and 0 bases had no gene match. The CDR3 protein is CASRLAGYNEQFF. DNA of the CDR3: TGTGCCAGCAGACTAGCGGGGTACAATGAGCAGTTCTTC.

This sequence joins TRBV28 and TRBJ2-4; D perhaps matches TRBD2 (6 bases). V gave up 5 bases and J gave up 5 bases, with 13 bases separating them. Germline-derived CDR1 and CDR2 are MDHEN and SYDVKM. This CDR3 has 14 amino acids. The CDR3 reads CASSIGGYENIQYF. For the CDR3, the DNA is TGTGCCAGCAGTATAGGAGGGTATGAAAACATTCAGTACTTC. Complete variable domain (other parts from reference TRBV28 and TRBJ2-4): DVKVTQSSRYLVKRTGEKVFLECVQDMDHENMFWYRQDPGLGLRLIYFSYDVKMKEKGDIPEGYSVSREKKERFSLILESASTNQTSMYLCASSIGGYENIQYFGAGTRLSVL.

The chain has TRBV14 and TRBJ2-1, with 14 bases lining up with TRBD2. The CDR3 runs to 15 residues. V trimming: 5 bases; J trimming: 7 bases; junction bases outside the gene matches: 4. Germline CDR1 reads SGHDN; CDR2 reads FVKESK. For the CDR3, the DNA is TGTGCCAGCAGCTTCCGACTAGCGGGGGGGAATGAGCAGTTCTTC. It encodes CASSFRLAGGNEQFF.

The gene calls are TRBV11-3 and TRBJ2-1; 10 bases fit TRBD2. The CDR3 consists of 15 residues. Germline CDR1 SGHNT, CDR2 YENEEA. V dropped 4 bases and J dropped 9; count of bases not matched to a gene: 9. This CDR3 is CASSSGLAGDGEQFF. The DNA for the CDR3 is TGTGCCAGCAGCTCGGGCCTAGCGGGAGACGGTGAGCAGTTCTTC.

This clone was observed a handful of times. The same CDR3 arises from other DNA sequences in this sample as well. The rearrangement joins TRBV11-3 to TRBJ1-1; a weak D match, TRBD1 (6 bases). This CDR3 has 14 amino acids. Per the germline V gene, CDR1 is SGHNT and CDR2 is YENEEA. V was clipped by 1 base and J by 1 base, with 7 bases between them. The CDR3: CASSLGGPNTEAFF. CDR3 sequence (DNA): TGTGCCAGCAGCTTAGGGGGGCCGAACACTGAAGCTTTCTTT.

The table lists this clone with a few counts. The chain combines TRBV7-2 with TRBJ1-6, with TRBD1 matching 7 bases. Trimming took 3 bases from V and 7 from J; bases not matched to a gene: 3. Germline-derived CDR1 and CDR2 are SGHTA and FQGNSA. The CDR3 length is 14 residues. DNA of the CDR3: TGTGCCAGCAGCTTGGGGACAGTGAATTCACCCCTCCACTTT. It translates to CASSLGTVNSPLHF.

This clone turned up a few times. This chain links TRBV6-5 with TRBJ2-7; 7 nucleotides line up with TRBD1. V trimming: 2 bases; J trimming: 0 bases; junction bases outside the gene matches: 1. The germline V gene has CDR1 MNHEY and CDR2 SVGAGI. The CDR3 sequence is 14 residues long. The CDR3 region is CASSYGQASYEQYF. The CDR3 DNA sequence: TGTGCCAGCAGTTACGGACAGGCCTCCTACGAGCAGTACTTC.